Described below is a single T cell receptor (beta chain) sequence and its context. Its binding antigen is unknown. The record has no base qualities; no much larger clone is one base away. Peripheral blood CD8+ and CD4+ T cells from healthy donors, Susac syndrome patients and multiple sclerosis patients were profiled by high-throughput TCR beta sequencing. The Susac syndrome patients fulfilled recently defined diagnostic criteria for either definite or probable disease. Bulk CD8+ and CD4+ T cells were purified by magnetic negative isolation, while CD8+ TEMRA cells were enriched using FACS. Blood was drawn into EDTA tubes, processed within 24 hours, and PBMCs were isolated by density gradient centrifugation. PBMCs intended for TCR sequencing were cryopreserved in liquid nitrogen and thawed later in a water bath at 37 degrees C. The sorted or isolated CD4+, CD8+ and CD8+ TEMRA cells reached a purity of at least 90%.

The sample is drawn from a study of CD8 T cells in Susac syndrome (dated by TCRdb to between 2018 and 2021). Notes on the research overall: Among the Susac syndrome patients who were sequenced, clinically active disease was present in more than 5 and clinical remission was observed in fewer than 10. At blood withdrawal, Susac syndrome patients were either therapy-naive, taking corticosteroids (in some cases with IVIg as well), or taking IVIg alone. The study used repertoire sequencing to test whether antigen drove CD8+ T cell activation and differentiation in Susac syndrome. The study compared CD8+ T cell repertoire clonality among about a dozen healthy donors, 14 Susac syndrome patients and fewer than 19 multiple sclerosis patients. The paper as a whole reports these results and caveats: Clonal expansion was observed in Susac syndrome CD8+ repertoires, with the highest expansion in CD8+ TEMRA cells and greater expansion in clinically active than in remitting patients. In the total CD8+ and CD8+ TEMRA repertoires, around 15 and five Susac-specific public clones, respectively, were identified. The study acknowledged that relatively few individuals were included in the TCR sequencing and HLA analysis.

RNA was extracted with the RNeasy kit and about 0.5 to 1 ug was reverse transcribed using random hexamers. The immunoSEQ multiplex PCR assay, which covers 54 Vbeta and 13 Jbeta segments, was used to amplify TCR beta CDR3 regions. PCR amplification bias was corrected using a synthetic template baseline for primer optimization and computational correction. As for how the authors treated the data: Reads were annotated to V, D and J genes according to IMGT and were analyzed with immunoSEQ Analyzer, with only productive sequences retained. Clonality was calculated as one minus the Shannon entropy normalized by log2 of the number of productive unique sequences. For each patient and control, public and private clones were evaluated within the 100 most prevalent clones. Susac-specific clones were defined as absent from healthy and MS cohorts, over a thousand published viral clones and other ImmuneACCESS disease sequences. TCRdb itself trimmed the public reads at Q25 with fastp, ran MiXCR and retained productive beta chains. All rows with the same CDR3 protein become a single entry with the most common DNA and genes. TCRdb's processing, not the study's, gives the V and J calls here. Counted in this sample were 200,000 or so distinct CDR3 sequences; 85% to 95% of them appeared once. Approximately 0.16% of the sample lies in the top ten.

From the germline V gene, CDR1 is SQVTM and CDR2 is ANQGSEA. After removal of 2 bases from V and 4 bases from J, the junction retains 4 bases not matched to a gene. Its CDR3 holds 13 amino acids, cysteine through phenylalanine. The sequence is cut down to CDR3 DNA, 39 bases in frame from base 1. The TCR originated in a human donor with Susac syndrome. The chain links TRBV29-1 with TRBJ1-2; 7 of the junction bases match TRBD1. Sample: CD8+ T cells from PBMCs. The CDR3 protein sequence reads: CSVERDSTYGYTF. DNA sequence: TGCAGCGTTGAAAGGGACAGCACCTATGGCTACACCTTC.